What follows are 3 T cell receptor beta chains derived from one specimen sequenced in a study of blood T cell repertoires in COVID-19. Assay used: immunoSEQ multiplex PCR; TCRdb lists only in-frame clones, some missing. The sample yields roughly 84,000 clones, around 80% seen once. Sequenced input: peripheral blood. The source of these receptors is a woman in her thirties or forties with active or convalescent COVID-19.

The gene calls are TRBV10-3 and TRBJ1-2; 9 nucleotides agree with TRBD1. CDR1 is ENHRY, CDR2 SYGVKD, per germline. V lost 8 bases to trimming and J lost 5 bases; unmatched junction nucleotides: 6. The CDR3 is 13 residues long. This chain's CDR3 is CAIGSDRGYGYTF. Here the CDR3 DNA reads TGTGCCATCGGATCGGACAGGGGTTATGGCTACACCTTC.

CDR3 in amino acids: CSVKLDRKKETQYF. The CDR3, as DNA: TGCAGCGTCAAACTGGACAGAAAAAAAGAGACCCAGTACTTC. This chain joins TRBV29-1 and TRBJ2-5, with D maybe TRBD1 (6 bases). The CDR3 spans 14 residues. In germline, CDR1 is SQVTM, CDR2 ANQGSEA. Trimming pared 6 bases from V and 3 bases from J, leaving 17 bases between.

The CDR3 spells CASSLGTGGLQETQYF. CDR3 nucleotides: TGCGCCAGCAGCTTGGGAACGGGGGGACTCCAAGAGACCCAGTACTTC. The V and J genes are TRBV5-1 and TRBJ2-5; 7 bases match TRBD2. This CDR3 region has 16 residues. The junction had 6 bases not matched to a gene; V was cut back by 0 bases and J by 1 base. Germline values: CDR1 SGHRS, CDR2 YFSETQ.